This TCR beta chain was captured by sequencing in a study of T cells expressing NK-cell markers. Study outcomes and limitations: Whether expanded NKG2C+ T cell clones were HCMV specific stayed uncertain.

In the case of this clonotype: The antigen is undetermined.

The CDR3 is 14 residues long. CDR1 and CDR2 from the germline V gene are DFQATT and SNEGSKA (reference sequence). Generation of TCR beta cDNA was performed by 5'RACE template switching incorporating UMIs. For each CDR3 protein, TCRdb gives one entry from its re-call of the 5' RACE reads, without DNA. The table gives fewer than 400,000 distinct CDR3 sequences; the top ten clones make up 5.2% of it. Sequencing was done on a sample of blood T cells: a sorted CD56 or NKG2C T cell subset, CD4+ or CD8+ T cells, or bulk PBMC T cells (not recorded which). V is TRBV20-1 and J is TRBJ2-3; the TCRdb call, TRBD2, lacks DNA for checking. The clonotype originates from a man aged 18 to 69 in good health. The CDR3 loop reads CSAIDYRGTNTQYF.